This is a list of T cell receptor beta chains from one sample in a study of regulatory T cells in long-lasting Graves disease. TCRdb used MiXCR to reprocess the multiplex PCR reads, holding one entry per CDR3 protein. The sample carries about 530,000 distinct CDR3 sequences, around 15% recorded once. The same sample was also studied in work on T cells in Graves' hyperthyroidism and ophthalmopathy.

Sequencing was performed on peripheral blood mononuclear cells (PBMCs), taken at new diagnosis, from a patient treated with antithyroid drugs. The receptor set was obtained from a woman aged 40 to 65 with Graves disease. Both conserved end residues are part of each CDR3. A D gene is named only where the DNA matches it firmly. The listing skips clone size in some rows; elsewhere it reads once, few, many or a size class.

size: many; D: -; J: TRBJ2-3; V: TRBV11-2; DNA: TGTGCCAGCAGCCGCTGGACCGCAACGCAGTATTTT; CDR3: CASSRWTATQYF
size: many; D: -; J: TRBJ2-7; V: TRBV27; DNA: TGTGCCAGCAGTCCATCTTCGGTCAGATACGAGCAGTACTTC; CDR3: CASSPSSVRYEQYF
size: many; D: -; J: TRBJ1-2; V: TRBV20-1; DNA: TGCAGTGCTCCCCACAGCGTTAACTATGGCTACACCTTC; CDR3: CSAPHSVNYGYTF
size: many; D: TRBD1; J: TRBJ1-1; V: TRBV27; DNA: TGTGCCAGCAGTCCAGGACAGGGGCTGAAAGCTTTCTTT; CDR3: CASSPGQGLKAFF
size: -; D: -; J: TRBJ1-1; V: TRBV29-1; DNA: TGCAGCGCGGGGGGCACGCCGAACACTGAAGCTTTCTTT; CDR3: CSAGGTPNTEAFF
size: many; D: -; J: TRBJ2-3; V: TRBV20-1; DNA: TGCAGTGCTACCAAGGGGACTCAGGCCACAGATACGCAGTATTTT; CDR3: CSATKGTQATDTQYF
size: -; D: -; J: TRBJ2-1; V: TRBV7-2; DNA: TGTGCCAGCAGCCGGGGACAAACGGTTGAGCAGTTCTTC; CDR3: CASSRGQTVEQFF
size: many; D: TRBD1; J: TRBJ1-4; V: TRBV2; DNA: TGTGCCAGCAGAGGGGACAGTTCTAATGAAAAACTGTTTTTT; CDR3: CASRGDSSNEKLFF
size: -; D: -; J: TRBJ1-2; V: TRBV6-2/TRBV6-3; DNA: TGTGCCAGCAGCTTAGACGCCAGTCTCTATGGCTACACCTTC; CDR3: CASSLDASLYGYTF
size: -; D: -; J: TRBJ2-3; V: TRBV9; DNA: TGTGCCAGCAGCGTAGACCACCACCCAGATACGCAGTATTTT; CDR3: CASSVDHHPDTQYF
size: -; D: -; J: TRBJ2-1; V: TRBV10-3; DNA: TGTGCCATCAGAGAGGGACGGGCCCCCTACAATGAGCAGTTCTTC; CDR3: CAIREGRAPYNEQFF
size: -; D: -; J: TRBJ2-3; V: TRBV12-3/TRBV12-4; DNA: TGTGCCAGCAGCCCTCCCGGCGGGCTAGCGATCACAGATACGCAGTATTTT; CDR3: CASSPPGGLAITDTQYF
size: -; D: TRBD1; J: TRBJ1-5; V: TRBV6-1; DNA: TGTGCCAGCAGTGACCCCCCCGGGACAGGGCTTCAGCCCCAGCATTTT; CDR3: CASSDPPGTGLQPQHF
size: -; D: -; J: TRBJ1-5; V: TRBV19; DNA: TGTGCCAGTAGTATTTCGGGGGTTTTCCCCCTCAATCAGCCCCAGCATTTT; CDR3: CASSISGVFPLNQPQHF